One T cell receptor (beta chain) is described in this entry. This sample is part of a study of T cells in Graves' hyperthyroidism and ophthalmopathy. Patients with uncontrolled infections, other autoimmune diseases, pregnancy or lactation were excluded. Germline V gives CDR1 SGHKS, CDR2 YYEKEE (reference sequence). The CDR3 contains 16 residues. Losses at the gene ends were 4 bases for V and 2 bases for J; bases not matched to a gene: 6. Amplified TCR beta CDR3 regions derived from RNA transcripts. The HTBI set primed first-round TCR CDR3 RT-PCR. TCRdb re-derived calls from the multiplex PCR reads in MiXCR, one entry per CDR3 protein. This sample has around 500,000 distinct CDR3 sequences, with 13% to 15% found just once.

The J gene is TRBJ2-2, the V gene TRBV5-5; 9 nucleotides align to TRBD2. This receptor was identified in a woman in her forties with Graves' hyperthyroidism. Sequenced sample: blood. The CDR3 protein is CASSEATSGNTGELFF. In DNA, the CDR3 is TGTGCCAGCAGCGAGGCGACTAGCGGAAACACCGGGGAGCTGTTTTTT.